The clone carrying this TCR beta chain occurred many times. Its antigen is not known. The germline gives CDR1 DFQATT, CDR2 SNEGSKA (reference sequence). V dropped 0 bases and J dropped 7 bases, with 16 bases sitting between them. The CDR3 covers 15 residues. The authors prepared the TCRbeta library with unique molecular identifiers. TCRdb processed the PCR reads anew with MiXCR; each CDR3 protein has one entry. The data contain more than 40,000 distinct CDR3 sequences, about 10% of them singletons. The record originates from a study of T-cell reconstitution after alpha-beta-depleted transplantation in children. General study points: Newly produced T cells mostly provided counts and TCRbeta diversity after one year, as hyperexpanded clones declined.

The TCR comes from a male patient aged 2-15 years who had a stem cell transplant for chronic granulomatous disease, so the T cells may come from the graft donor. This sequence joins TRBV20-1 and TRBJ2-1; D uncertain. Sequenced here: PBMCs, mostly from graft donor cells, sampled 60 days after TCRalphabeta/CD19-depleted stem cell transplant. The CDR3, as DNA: TGCAGTGCTAGAGATCCCCGGAGACCTCGAAATGAGCAGTTCTTC. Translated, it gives CSARDPRRPRNEQFF.